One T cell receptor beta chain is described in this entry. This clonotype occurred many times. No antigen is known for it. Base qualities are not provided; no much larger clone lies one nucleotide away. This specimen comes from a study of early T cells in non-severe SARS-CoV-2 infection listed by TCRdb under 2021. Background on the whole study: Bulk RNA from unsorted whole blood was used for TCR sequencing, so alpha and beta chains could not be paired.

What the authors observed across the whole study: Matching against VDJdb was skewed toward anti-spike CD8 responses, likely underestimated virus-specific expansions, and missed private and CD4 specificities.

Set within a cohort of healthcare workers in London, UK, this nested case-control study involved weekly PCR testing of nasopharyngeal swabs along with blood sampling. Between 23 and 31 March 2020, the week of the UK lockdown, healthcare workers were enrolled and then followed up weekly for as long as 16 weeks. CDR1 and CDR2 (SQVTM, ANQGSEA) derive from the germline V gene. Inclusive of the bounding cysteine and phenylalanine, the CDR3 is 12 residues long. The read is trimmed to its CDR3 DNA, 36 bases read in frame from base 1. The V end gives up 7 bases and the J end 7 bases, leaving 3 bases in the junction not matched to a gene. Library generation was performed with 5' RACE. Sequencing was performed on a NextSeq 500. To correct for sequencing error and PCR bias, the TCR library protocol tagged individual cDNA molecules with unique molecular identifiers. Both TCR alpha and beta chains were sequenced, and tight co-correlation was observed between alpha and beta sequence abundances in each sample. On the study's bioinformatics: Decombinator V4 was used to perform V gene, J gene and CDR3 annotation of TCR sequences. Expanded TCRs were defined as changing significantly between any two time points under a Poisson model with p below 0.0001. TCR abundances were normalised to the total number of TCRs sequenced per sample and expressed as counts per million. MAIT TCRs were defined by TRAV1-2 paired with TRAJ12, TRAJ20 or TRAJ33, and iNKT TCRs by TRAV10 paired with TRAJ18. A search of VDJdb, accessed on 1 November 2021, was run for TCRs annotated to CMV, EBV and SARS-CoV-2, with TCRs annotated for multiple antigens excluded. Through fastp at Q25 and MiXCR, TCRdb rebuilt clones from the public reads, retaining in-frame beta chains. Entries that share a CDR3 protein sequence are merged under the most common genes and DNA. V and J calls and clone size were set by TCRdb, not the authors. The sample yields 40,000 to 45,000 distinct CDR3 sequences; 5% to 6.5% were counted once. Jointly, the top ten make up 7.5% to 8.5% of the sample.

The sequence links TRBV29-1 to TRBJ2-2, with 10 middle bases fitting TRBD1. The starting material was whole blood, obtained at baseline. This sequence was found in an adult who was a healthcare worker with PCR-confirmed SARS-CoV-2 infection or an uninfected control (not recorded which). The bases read TGCAGCGGAGGGACAGGGGACGGGGAGCTGTTTTTT. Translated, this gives CSGGTGDGELFF.